This T cell receptor beta chain was obtained from a study of cytomegalovirus exposure and HLA in healthy donors (dated by TCRdb to 2017 to 2019). Background on the whole study: An earlier analysis of approximately 600 of the donors reported about 290 Gb of sequence data and approximately 110 million unique TCR beta sequences from some 180 million T cells. On average, roughly 250,000 unique TCR beta nucleotide sequences were sequenced per donor among some 420 genotyped donors of the cohort, with roughly 19% of those sequences being non-productive. High-throughput TCR immunosequencing, statistical association of individual TCRs with disease status, and machine learning were combined to predict cytomegalovirus infection status. The number of donors typed differed by locus, with 629-630 for A, B, C, DRB1 and DQB1, 522 for DQA1, approximately 570 for DPA1, and 450 to 480 for DPB1. Besides the first cohort of around 670 subjects, a separate validation cohort made up of roughly 120 different subjects was used. Genome-wide SNP genotypes for about 65% of the 666 donors were used in a later genetic analysis, which treated that subset as a discovery cohort. Alongside the repertoire data, information on donor age, sex, ethnicity and CMV serostatus was compiled. HLA typing included class I and class II loci at four-digit resolution. The T cell repertoires of 700 or so subjects were profiled by immunosequencing and related to cytomegalovirus serostatus. In a later analysis, previously published TCR beta repertoires from 550 to 700 donors were re-analyzed and high-resolution HLA genotyping was added so that TCR occurrence patterns could be studied. A few DR-DQ haplotypes were treated as single units for association and clustering because of strong linkage in the cohort. The study aimed to test whether cataloging public T cell receptors could reveal signatures of past pathogen exposure. In an earlier analysis of 550 to 700 of the donors, high-throughput TCR beta sequencing was used to judge whether each TCR beta V gene segment behaved as functional or pseudogenic. Rather than drawing on any new phenotypic data, the later analysis identified candidate immune exposures from TCR beta sequences and the way those sequences occurred across donors. An early release covering about 600 HLA-typed donors comprised approximately 300 gigabases of sequencing data and around 80 million unique TCR sequences. The genetic ancestry cluster associated with self-reported Caucasian donors included 70% to 85% of the roughly 400 genotyped donors. Every discovery cohort repertoire had been produced on one sequencing platform. Findings and caveats that apply to the study as a whole: The only immune exposure information available for the cohort was CMV serostatus. A later analysis found that most CMV-associated TCR beta chains appeared HLA-restricted, with HLA associations seemingly driven largely by CMV exposure. Some IMGT-functional V segments, including TRBV6-2 and TRBV6-3, could not be distinguished by the 87-base-pair reads and were therefore excluded. The presence/absence analyses assumed that sequencing depth was roughly uniform across donors, and that assumption may not be true. The earlier analysis of 587 of the donors excluded approximately 15 rarely observed V segments, including chromosome 9 orphons, because counts were too low. Most TCR sequences were observed very rarely across donors, whereas some public TCRs were present in many individuals. Only TCR beta chains were sequenced in this cohort, and the absence of alpha or paired-chain data limited detectable features. In a later genetic analysis, fewer N-insertions in productive TCRs were reported among donors in an Asian-associated ancestry cluster than the roughly 640-donor mean. A later analysis reported that several top co-occurrence clusters appeared linked to parvovirus B19, influenza, CMV and Epstein-Barr virus. A cluster of highly shared sequence variants was judged likely to represent a technical artifact of the sequencing pipeline. Three of the identified cytomegalovirus-associated TCR beta chains were confirmed in vitro to be specific for cytomegalovirus antigens. In the study, around 150 TCR beta chains were listed as associated with cytomegalovirus. A later genetic analysis associated a missense DCLRE1C variant with V-gene and J-gene trimming of TCR beta chains, and an independent cohort replicated the association. Broadly in line with IMGT annotations, most TCR beta V segments showed up in productive rearrangements about 87% or about 30% of the time in an earlier analysis of approximately 640 of the donors. In both the original and validation cohorts, the classifier was reported to diagnose cytomegalovirus status with high specificity and sensitivity. When HLA alleles, especially DR and DQ, strongly co-occurred, TCR associations were difficult to assign to individual alleles. According to a later analysis, TCR association rates differed among HLA loci, with DRB1 alleles showing the most associated TCRs and HLA-C alleles showing the fewest. In a later analysis, HLA-associated TCR beta chains showed more clonal expansion and lower generation probabilities than non-associated chains that were equally common. Correlated functional status among segregating V segments might be attributable to linkage disequilibrium, but an unknown experimental factor could not be ruled out. According to the authors, the approach could potentially be generalized to other disease states and immunological phenotypes. A further reported finding was that TCR beta sequences accurately predicted the HLA-A and HLA-B alleles for most subjects in the first cohort. Specific HLA alleles were associated with 15,000 to 20,000 TCR beta sequences at a false discovery rate of 0.05 in a later analysis. HLA typing was unavailable for some donors at each locus, so association tests used only the typed subset.

Library preparation employed the immunoSEQ multiplex PCR assay. For the multiplex PCR, a mixture combining 60 forward primers for TCR Vbeta segments and 13 reverse primers for TCR Jbeta segments was used. Amplification of the CDR3 region of rearranged TCR beta genes was performed with a multiplex PCR assay on genomic DNA. Amplified TCR beta libraries were sequenced as 87-base-pair reads on the Illumina HiSeq System. Turning to the authors' computational methods: In a later analysis, tens of millions of unique TCR beta chains were counted across the approximately 620 repertoires, and roughly 11 million of these chains were shared by at least two donors. Raw reads were error-corrected and collapsed into unique sequences with a nearest-neighbor algorithm that merged closely related sequences to remove PCR and sequencing errors. V, D and J gene segments were assigned by aligning CDR3 sequences to IMGT reference sequences. For a sequence to be retained, at least a six-nucleotide match to both a V gene segment and a J gene segment was required. A rearrangement was called productive if the CDR3 had no stop codons and remained in frame with V and J, and every other rearrangement was called non-productive. CDR3 was defined by IMGT convention, running from the second conserved V-encoded cysteine to the conserved J-encoded phenylalanine. The earlier analysis of roughly 590 of the donors excluded any sequence lacking an unambiguous match to a single V gene segment. In an earlier analysis of 450 to 700 of the donors, V segments were called functional above 56.7% productive rearrangements and were called segregating when the between-donor standard deviation exceeded 5%. A statistical classification framework was built to diagnose cytomegalovirus status from the catalog of TCR beta chain sequences. A later analysis assigned V and J genes by comparing TCR nucleotide sequences with IMGT/GENE-DB human TR gene sequences. In a later analysis, CDR3 sequences and most-parsimonious VDJ recombination scenarios were assigned using the TCRdist pipeline. A later analysis defined each TCR beta chain by its CDR3 amino acid sequence plus V-gene family, and excluded reads lacking a unique V-gene family. As a way to deal with suspected cross-contamination and a sequencing artifact, a later analysis dropped over 550 nucleotide sequences that were highly shared and had low generation probability. In a later analysis, a clonal expansion index for each public chain was calculated from normalized within-repertoire ranks of inferred template counts. Generation probabilities in a later analysis came from a VDJ recombination model fitted to out-of-frame rearrangements, and those results were checked against IGoR. In a later analysis, TCR-TCR, TCR-HLA and TCR-CMV co-occurrence was scored with hypergeometric tests, and a repertoire-size bias correction was applied to TCR pairs. In a later analysis, false discovery rates were estimated by permuting HLA or CMV assignments 20 times. A later analysis grouped co-occurring TCRs with DBSCAN, adding TCRdist sequence similarity when clustering within HLA-allele-positive subsets. Repertoires with fewer than 30,000 or more than 120,000 public chains, plus five repertoires with anomalous nucleotide sharing, were excluded from co-occurrence clustering. TCRdb obtained this table from immuneACCESS and retained in-frame rearrangements with V and J assigned. These tables miss some clones; where compared with another copy, unresolved V genes account for less than half of the shortfall, and the remainder is unexplained. V and J calls and clone size follow that table, whereas D and trimming were derived from the DNA. This sample lists more than 110,000 clones; roughly 65% were detected once. The ten biggest clones cover 1.5% to 2% of the sample.

The cohort was made up of around 720 healthy bone marrow donors. At the time of sampling, all cohort members were nominally healthy, though unrecorded immune exposures were likely present. The donor was CMV seronegative and belonged to the group of over 350 seronegative cohort members. A peripheral blood sample was provided by each donor, and peripheral blood mononuclear cells were used for TCR beta sequencing. The Qiagen DNeasy Blood Extraction Kit was used to extract genomic DNA from the blood cell samples. Note on this clone: Its binding antigen is unknown. There are no base qualities to consult, and no much larger clone falls within one base.

The germline V gene specifies SGDLS as CDR1 and YYNGEE as CDR2. Measured from the cysteine to the phenylalanine, the CDR3 is 16 residues long. Solely the CDR3 DNA is kept, with 48 bases framed from the first base. Trimming at the junction amounts to 2 bases on V and 6 bases on J, and the germline ends lie 18 bases apart. The chain is made from TRBV9 and TRBJ2-1; TRBD2 is possibly the D segment (6 matching bases). Sequenced: PBMCs. The sequence was collected from a woman in her thirties in good health and CMV-seronegative. CDR3 region: CASSVGGAQITNEQFF. The DNA is TGTGCCAGCAGCGTGGGCGGGGCCCAAATAACCAATGAGCAGTTCTTC.